This T cell receptor beta chain was obtained from a study of blood T cell repertoires in COVID-19. Assay used: immunoSEQ multiplex PCR; TCRdb lists only in-frame clones, some missing. The sample shows about 290,000 clones, around 90% of them seen only once. Germline values: CDR1 SQVTM, CDR2 ANQGSEA. V lost 8 bases to trimming and J lost 2 bases, with 14 bases between them. This CDR3 spans 13 amino acids. The TCR was taken from a woman in her 40s who had recovered from COVID-19. The sequenced sample was PBMCs or T cells enriched from blood (not recorded which). The chain combines TRBV29-1 with TRBJ2-3; possibly TRBD1 for D (6 bases). CDR3 protein: CSPRQDLTDTQYF. The CDR3 region has the DNA TGCAGCCCCCGACAGGACCTCACAGATACGCAGTATTTT.